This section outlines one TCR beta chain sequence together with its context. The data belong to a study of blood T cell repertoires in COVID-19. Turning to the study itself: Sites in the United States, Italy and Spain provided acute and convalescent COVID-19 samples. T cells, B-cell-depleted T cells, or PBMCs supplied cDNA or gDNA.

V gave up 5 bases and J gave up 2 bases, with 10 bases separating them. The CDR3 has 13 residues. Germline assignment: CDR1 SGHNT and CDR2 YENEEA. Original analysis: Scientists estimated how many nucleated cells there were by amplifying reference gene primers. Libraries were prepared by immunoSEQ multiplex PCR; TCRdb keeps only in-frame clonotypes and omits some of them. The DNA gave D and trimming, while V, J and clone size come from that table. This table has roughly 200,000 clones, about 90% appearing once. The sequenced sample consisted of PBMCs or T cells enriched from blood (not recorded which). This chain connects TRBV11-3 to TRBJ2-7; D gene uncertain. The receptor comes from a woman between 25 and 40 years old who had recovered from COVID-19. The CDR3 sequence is CASSVGVAYEQYF. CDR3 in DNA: TGTGCCAGCAGCGTAGGCGTGGCCTACGAGCAGTACTTC.